Here is one T cell receptor beta chain with its context. Its antigen is undetermined. The data were taken from a study of spatial heterogeneity in lung cancer. Findings and limits, study-wide: Counts for ubiquitous and regional expanded TCRs went along with ubiquitous and regional nonsynonymous mutations, respectively. In tumors, expanded intratumoral alpha and beta TCR counts tracked mutation counts.

The time point: sample taken at primary tumor resection. The donor group consisted of over 60 patients who had untreated, early-stage non-small cell lung cancer. A single record per CDR3 protein comes from TCRdb applying MiXCR to the 5' RACE reads. The data show roughly 7,400 distinct CDR3 sequences, 18% seen once. Germline values: CDR1 KGHSH, CDR2 LQKENI. The J segment lost 3 bases and the V segment lost 5 bases, leaving 4 bases of the junction unmatched. The CDR3 runs to 14 residues. Source: lung tumor tissue, taken at surgery. The clonotype comes from a female donor with early-stage non-small cell lung cancer. The rearrangement links TRBV18 to TRBJ2-7; 10 nucleotides agree with TRBD2. The CDR3 DNA is TGTGCCAGCTCATCAACTAGCGGGGTCTACGAGCAGTACTTC. Protein product: CASSSTSGVYEQYF. Full variable domain (rest looked up from reference TRBV18 and TRBJ2-7): NAGVMQNPRHLVRRRGQEARLRCSPMKGHSHVYWYRQLPEEGLKFMVYLQKENIIDESGMPKERFSAEFPKEGPSILRIQQVVRGDSAAYFCASSSTSGVYEQYFGPGTRLTVT.